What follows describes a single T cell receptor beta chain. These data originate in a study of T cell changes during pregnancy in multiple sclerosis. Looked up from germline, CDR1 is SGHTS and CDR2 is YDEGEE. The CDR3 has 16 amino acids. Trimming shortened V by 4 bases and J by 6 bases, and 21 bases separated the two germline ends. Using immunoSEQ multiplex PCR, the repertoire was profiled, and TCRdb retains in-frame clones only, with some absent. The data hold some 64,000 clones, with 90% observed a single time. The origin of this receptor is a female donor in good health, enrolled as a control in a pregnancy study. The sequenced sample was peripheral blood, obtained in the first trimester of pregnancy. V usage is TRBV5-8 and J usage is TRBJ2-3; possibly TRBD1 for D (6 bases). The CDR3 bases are TGTGCCAGCAGCCAAGGTATACAGGGTACGGTGGATACGCAGTATTTT. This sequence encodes CASSQGIQGTVDTQYF.